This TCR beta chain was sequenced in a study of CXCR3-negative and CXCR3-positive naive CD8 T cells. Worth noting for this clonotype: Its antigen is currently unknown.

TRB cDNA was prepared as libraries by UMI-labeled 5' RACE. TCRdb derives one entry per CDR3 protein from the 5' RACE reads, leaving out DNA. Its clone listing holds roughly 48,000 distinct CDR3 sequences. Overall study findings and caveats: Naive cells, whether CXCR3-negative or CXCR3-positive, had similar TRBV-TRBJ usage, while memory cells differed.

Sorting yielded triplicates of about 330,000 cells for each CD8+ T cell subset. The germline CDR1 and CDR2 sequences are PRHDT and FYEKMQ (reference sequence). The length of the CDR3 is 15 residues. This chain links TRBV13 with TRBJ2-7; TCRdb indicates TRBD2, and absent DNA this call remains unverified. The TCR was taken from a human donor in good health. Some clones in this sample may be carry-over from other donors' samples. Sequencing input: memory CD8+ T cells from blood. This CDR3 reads CASSGTSGRPYEQYF.